Following are 13 T cell receptor beta chains from one sample sequenced in a study of shared T cell receptors in the human thymus. Repertoires were generated with immunoSEQ multiplex PCR, while TCRdb's copy carries only in-frame clones and drops some. Among 600,000 or so clones, about 89% were seen once, and the ten largest hold under 0.01%. The same sample was also used in a study of human thymus T cells.

The material sequenced was thymocytes. The source is a boy under three years old with a congenital heart defect.

This chain links TRBV7-9 with TRBJ2-1, with D possibly being TRBD2 (6 bases). In germline, CDR1 is SEHNR, CDR2 FQNEAQ (reference sequence). Trimming stripped 3 bases from V and 12 bases from J, with 15 bases between. CDR3 length: 13 residues. The CDR3 coding sequence is TGTGCCAGCAGCTTGCGGGGAATCTTGGCGCAGTTCTTC. Translated, it gives CASSLRGILAQFF.

This rearrangement joins TRBV29-1 to TRBJ2-7; D possibly corresponds to TRBD1 (6 bases). This CDR3 comprises 12 residues. Looked up from germline, CDR1 is SQVTM and CDR2 is ANQGSEA. V was pared by 6 bases and J by 2 bases, with 11 bases between. The CDR3 sequence: CSVVTGPYEQYF. The CDR3 DNA reads TGCAGCGTGGTCACAGGGCCCTACGAGCAGTACTTC.

This sequence joins TRBV18 and TRBJ1-1, with 8 bases identical to TRBD1. Germline V gene sequence: CDR1 KGHSH, CDR2 LQKENI. J gave up 5 bases and V 5 bases, and 16 bases lay outside the gene matches. The CDR3 consists of 17 residues. DNA of the CDR3: TGTGCCAGCTCATATAAAGCCCCCCTACAGGGGGGGACTGAAGCTTTCTTT. This translates into CASSYKAPLQGGTEAFF.

The chain uses TRBV11-2 and TRBJ2-2, with 14 bases identical to TRBD2. Germline-derived CDR1 and CDR2 are SGHAT and FQNNGV. The trim removed 5 bases at V and 5 bases at J, leaving 7 bases unmatched. The CDR3 runs to 17 residues. This chain's CDR3 is CASSLQTSGRGTGELFF. The CDR3 DNA follows: TGTGCCAGCAGCCTACAGACTAGCGGGAGGGGAACCGGGGAGCTGTTTTTT.

The genes are TRBV20-1 and TRBJ2-7; maybe TRBD2 (6 bases). Germline V gene lookup returns CDR1 DFQATT and CDR2 SNEGSKA (reference sequence). The CDR3 length is 11 residues. CDR3 amino acids: CRAGPSYEQYF. Here the CDR3 DNA reads TGCAGGGCGGGACCCTCCTACGAGCAGTACTTC.

The chain carries TRBV14 and TRBJ1-1, with 8 bases aligning to TRBD1. Germline V gives CDR1 SGHDN, CDR2 FVKESK. The V and J ends lost 1 base and 1 base, in that order; junction bases with no gene match: 5. The CDR3 length is 16 residues. The DNA of the CDR3 is TGTGCCAGCAGCCAAGTCAGGGGGCCTACGAACACTGAAGCTTTCTTT. This encodes CASSQVRGPTNTEAFF.

The chain employs TRBV9 and TRBJ2-7, with TRBD2 identical over 11 bases. The CDR3 length is 15 residues. Germline V gives CDR1 SGDLS, CDR2 YYNGEE. V trimming: 4 bases; J trimming: 0 bases; junction bases outside the gene matches: 3. DNA of the CDR3: TGTGCCAGCAGCCCTAGCGGGGGGCCCTCCTACGAGCAGTACTTC. Its protein product is CASSPSGGPSYEQYF.

The chain employs TRBV2 and TRBJ1-2, with D perhaps matching TRBD1 (6 bases). Germline V CDR1 and CDR2: SNHLY, FYNNEI. The CDR3 has 13 residues. The V end was cut by 2 bases, the J end by 7 bases, with 11 bases between. The CDR3 region is CASSEPQGPGYTF. Written as DNA, the CDR3 is TGTGCCAGCAGTGAACCGCAGGGGCCTGGCTACACCTTC.

The gene calls are TRBV6-1 and TRBJ2-5; D is unresolved. The better agreement between TRBJ2-7 and the DNA end casts doubt on the J call. The CDR3 spans 14 residues. Germline V gene lookup returns CDR1 MNHNS and CDR2 SASEGT. The DNA of the CDR3 is TGTGCCAGCAGTCTAGACCTTTACTCCTACGAGCAGTACTTC. Its protein is CASSLDLYSYEQYF.

The chain uses TRBV4-3 and TRBJ2-5; 7 positions agree with TRBD2. V lost 0 bases, J lost 2 bases, and 9 bases stayed unmatched. The length of the CDR3 is 17 residues. The germline V gene has CDR1 LGHNA and CDR2 YSLEER. The CDR3, as DNA: TGCGCCAGCAGCCAAGAGTTTCTAGCGGAGGATCAAGAGACCCAGTACTTC. It yields the protein CASSQEFLAEDQETQYF.

This chain joins TRBV6-5 and TRBJ1-1; possibly TRBD1 for D (5 bases). The ends were cut back, 2 bases at V and 0 bases at J, with 10 bases in the middle. The germline CDR1 and CDR2 sequences are MNHEY and SVGAGI. This CDR3 region has 15 residues. The DNA of the CDR3 is TGTGCCAGCAGTTACAGGACAAAAATGAACACTGAAGCTTTCTTT. This translates into CASSYRTKMNTEAFF.

This chain connects TRBV13 to TRBJ2-2; D possibly corresponds to TRBD2 (6 bases). The CDR3 length is 14 residues. Between the trimmed V and J ends, which lost 6 bases and 1 base, there was a span of 9 bases. Germline CDR1 PRHDT, CDR2 FYEKMQ (reference sequence). CDR3 loop: CASRAGLNTGELFF. The CDR3 coding sequence is TGTGCCAGCAGGGCGGGATTGAACACCGGGGAGCTGTTTTTT.

The CDR3 is CASSLGFRANQPQHF. The CDR3 DNA reads as TGTGCCAGCAGTTTAGGTTTCAGGGCTAATCAGCCCCAGCATTTT. V is TRBV28 and J is TRBJ1-5; a weak D match, TRBD1 (5 bases). From germline, CDR1 is MDHEN and CDR2 SYDVKM. The CDR3 extends over 15 amino acids. With 2 bases removed from V and 4 bases from J, the gap between germline ends came to 12 bases.